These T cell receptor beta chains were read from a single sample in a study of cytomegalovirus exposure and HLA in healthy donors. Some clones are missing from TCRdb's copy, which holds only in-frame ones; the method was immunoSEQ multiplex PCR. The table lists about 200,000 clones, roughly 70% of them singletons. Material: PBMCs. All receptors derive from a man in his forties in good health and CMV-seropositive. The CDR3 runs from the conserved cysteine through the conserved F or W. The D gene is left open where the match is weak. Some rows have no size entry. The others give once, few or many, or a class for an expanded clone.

CDR3 DNA: TGCAGTGCGCCGCGGGGGGACCTCCAGTTCTTC
CDR3 protein: CSAPRGDLQFF
clone size: -
D gene: TRBD2
J gene: TRBJ2-1
V gene: TRBV20-1

CDR3 DNA: TGCGCCAGCAGCCCGTCTACCGGCTATGGCTACACCTTC
CDR3 protein: CASSPSTGYGYTF
clone size: -
D gene: -
J gene: TRBJ1-2
V gene: TRBV4-1

CDR3 DNA: TGCAGCGTTGCCGCGGGGACGAACACCGGGGAGCTGTTTTTT
CDR3 protein: CSVAAGTNTGELFF
clone size: -
D gene: -
J gene: TRBJ2-2
V gene: TRBV29-1

CDR3 DNA: TGTGCCAGCAGTGAAGCGGTACGGCCCCAGGGAAACACTGAAGCTTTCTTT
CDR3 protein: CASSEAVRPQGNTEAFF
clone size: -
D gene: -
J gene: TRBJ1-1
V gene: TRBV2

CDR3 DNA: TGCGCCAGCAGCTTCAGGGGGCCCACAGATACGCAGTATTTT
CDR3 protein: CASSFRGPTDTQYF
clone size: -
D gene: TRBD1
J gene: TRBJ2-3
V gene: TRBV5-1

CDR3 DNA: TGCGCCAGCAGCTCAGGGACAGGGAGGTCCTACGAGCAGTACTTC
CDR3 protein: CASSSGTGRSYEQYF
clone size: -
D gene: TRBD1
J gene: TRBJ2-7
V gene: TRBV5-1

CDR3 DNA: TGTGCCAGCAGGGGACAGGGACCAAATCAGCCCCAGCATTTT
CDR3 protein: CASRGQGPNQPQHF
clone size: -
D gene: TRBD1
J gene: TRBJ1-5
V gene: TRBV6-6

CDR3 DNA: TGTGCCAGCAGCTTACTAATCTCTGGAAACACCATATATTTT
CDR3 protein: CASSLLISGNTIYF
clone size: -
D gene: -
J gene: TRBJ1-3
V gene: TRBV7-9

CDR3 DNA: TGTGCCAGCAGCTCCGGGGGCTATGGCTACACCTTC
CDR3 protein: CASSSGGYGYTF
clone size: -
D gene: -
J gene: TRBJ1-2
V gene: TRBV7-9

CDR3 DNA: TGTGCCAGCAGTTTTCCCCGGACAGGGGTGGAGACCCAGTACTTC
CDR3 protein: CASSFPRTGVETQYF
clone size: -
D gene: TRBD1
J gene: TRBJ2-5
V gene: TRBV28

CDR3 DNA: TGTGCCAGCAGTTTGGCTACAGGGGTGTACTACAATGAGCAGTTCTTC
CDR3 protein: CASSLATGVYYNEQFF
clone size: -
D gene: TRBD1
J gene: TRBJ2-1
V gene: TRBV28

CDR3 DNA: TGTGCCAGCAGCTTGGACGGGGAGGGCACTGAAGCTTTCTTT
CDR3 protein: CASSLDGEGTEAFF
clone size: -
D gene: -
J gene: TRBJ1-1
V gene: TRBV5-4

CDR3 DNA: TGCGCCAGCAGCTTGGACGGGACAGGGGGGTCGAACACTGAAGCTTTCTTT
CDR3 protein: CASSLDGTGGSNTEAFF
clone size: few
D gene: TRBD1
J gene: TRBJ1-1
V gene: TRBV5-1

CDR3 DNA: TGTGCCAGCACAGACAGGGTAGTGGAGCTGTTTTTT
CDR3 protein: CASTDRVVELFF
clone size: -
D gene: TRBD1
J gene: TRBJ2-2
V gene: TRBV2

CDR3 DNA: TGCGCCAGCAGCCAAGAAAGCACGGCGGGGGCCTCCTACAATGAGCAGTTCTTC
CDR3 protein: CASSQESTAGASYNEQFF
clone size: -
D gene: -
J gene: TRBJ2-1
V gene: TRBV4-3

CDR3 DNA: TGCGCCAGCAGCTTGGGTAGCGGGGGGTACAATGAGCAGTTCTTC
CDR3 protein: CASSLGSGGYNEQFF
clone size: -
D gene: TRBD2
J gene: TRBJ2-1
V gene: TRBV5-1

CDR3 DNA: TGTGCCAGTAGTTTAGGGATACAGGATTATGGCTACACCTTC
CDR3 protein: CASSLGIQDYGYTF
clone size: -
D gene: -
J gene: TRBJ1-2
V gene: TRBV19

CDR3 DNA: TGTGCCAGCAGCCTAGTCCCCGGGGGGGGTAATGAGCAGTTCTTC
CDR3 protein: CASSLVPGGGNEQFF
clone size: few
D gene: TRBD2
J gene: TRBJ2-1
V gene: TRBV9

CDR3 DNA: TGTGCCAGCAGAGGTGAAGGGGCTGGGGCCAACGTCCTGACTTTC
CDR3 protein: CASRGEGAGANVLTF
clone size: -
D gene: -
J gene: TRBJ2-6
V gene: TRBV25-1

CDR3 DNA: TGTGCCAGCAGCTTCGGACAACAATTCACTGAAGCTTTCTTT
CDR3 protein: CASSFGQQFTEAFF
clone size: -
D gene: -
J gene: TRBJ1-1
V gene: TRBV5-4

CDR3 DNA: TGTGCCAGCAGCGTAGGGACATCCGGGGAGCTGTTTTTT
CDR3 protein: CASSVGTSGELFF
clone size: few
D gene: -
J gene: TRBJ2-2
V gene: TRBV9

CDR3 DNA: TGTGCCAGCAGTGCCTCAGGGTCCGGAAACACCATATATTTT
CDR3 protein: CASSASGSGNTIYF
clone size: -
D gene: -
J gene: TRBJ1-3
V gene: TRBV6-1

CDR3 DNA: TGTGCCAGCAGCGCCTTATCGAGCGGCAGGGGGACTCAAGAGACCCAGTACTTC
CDR3 protein: CASSALSSGRGTQETQYF
clone size: -
D gene: -
J gene: TRBJ2-5
V gene: TRBV9

CDR3 DNA: TGTGCCAGCGGATTGACAGGGGGGACTGGAAACACCATATATTTT
CDR3 protein: CASGLTGGTGNTIYF
clone size: -
D gene: TRBD1
J gene: TRBJ1-3
V gene: TRBV2

CDR3 DNA: TGTGCCAGCAGTCCCTTCGGGGGATATGGCTACACCTTC
CDR3 protein: CASSPFGGYGYTF
clone size: few
D gene: -
J gene: TRBJ1-2
V gene: TRBV7-9

CDR3 DNA: TGCGCCAGCAGCACGGACAGGGGGCGAGGGTCCTCTGGGGCCAACGTCCTGACTTTC
CDR3 protein: CASSTDRGRGSSGANVLTF
clone size: few
D gene: TRBD1
J gene: TRBJ2-6
V gene: TRBV5-1

CDR3 DNA: TGTGCCAGCAGCACTGACAGGGGGACTAGCTACACCTTC
CDR3 protein: CASSTDRGTSYTF
clone size: -
D gene: TRBD1
J gene: TRBJ1-2
V gene: TRBV5-4

CDR3 DNA: TGTGCCAGCAGTCACCGATTGGACAGGGACCACGAGCAGTACTTC
CDR3 protein: CASSHRLDRDHEQYF
clone size: -
D gene: TRBD1
J gene: TRBJ2-7
V gene: TRBV28

CDR3 DNA: TGTGCCAGGGGGGGACTAACGGGGACCGGGGAGCTGTTTTTT
CDR3 protein: CARGGLTGTGELFF
clone size: -
D gene: -
J gene: TRBJ2-2
V gene: TRBV21-1

CDR3 DNA: TGTGCCAGCAGCTTAGACACCCAAACTGGCTACACCTTC
CDR3 protein: CASSLDTQTGYTF
clone size: -
D gene: -
J gene: TRBJ1-2
V gene: TRBV7-9

CDR3 DNA: TGTGCCACCGCAAGGATGGCGGGGGGACAAGAGACCCAGTACTTC
CDR3 protein: CATARMAGGQETQYF
clone size: -
D gene: TRBD2
J gene: TRBJ2-5
V gene: TRBV7-9

CDR3 DNA: TGTTCCAGCAGCCGGCGGACAGAAAATGAAAAACTGTTTTTT
CDR3 protein: CSSSRRTENEKLFF
clone size: -
D gene: -
J gene: TRBJ1-4
V gene: TRBV7-9

CDR3 DNA: TGTGCCAGCTCACCAGACCAGGGCTCCTACGAGCAGTACTTC
CDR3 protein: CASSPDQGSYEQYF
clone size: -
D gene: -
J gene: TRBJ2-7
V gene: TRBV18

CDR3 DNA: TGTGCCAGTAGTATGGTTAGACAGCCCTACGAGCAGTACTTC
CDR3 protein: CASSMVRQPYEQYF
clone size: -
D gene: -
J gene: TRBJ2-7
V gene: TRBV19

CDR3 DNA: TGTGCCAGCAGCCCTGTCCGGACAGGGACTGGTTCACCCCTCCACTTT
CDR3 protein: CASSPVRTGTGSPLHF
clone size: -
D gene: TRBD1
J gene: TRBJ1-6
V gene: TRBV7-2

CDR3 DNA: TGTGCCAGCAGCCCAGCGGGGGCCTTCCAAGAGACCCAGTACTTC
CDR3 protein: CASSPAGAFQETQYF
clone size: -
D gene: TRBD2
J gene: TRBJ2-5
V gene: TRBV7-2

CDR3 DNA: TGCGCCAGCAGTGACCAGTACTCTGGAAACACCATATATTTT
CDR3 protein: CASSDQYSGNTIYF
clone size: -
D gene: -
J gene: TRBJ1-3
V gene: TRBV10-2

CDR3 DNA: TGCAGCGTTGAAGATGTAGGGAGTCGGCATTTT
CDR3 protein: CSVEDVGSRHF
clone size: -
D gene: -
J gene: TRBJ1-5
V gene: TRBV29-1

CDR3 DNA: TGTGCCAGCAGTGATCTCTTGGACAGCCGGCAGCCCCAGCATTTT
CDR3 protein: CASSDLLDSRQPQHF
clone size: -
D gene: -
J gene: TRBJ1-5
V gene: TRBV6-1

CDR3 DNA: TGTGCCAGCACCCACCCGGGGACCTACGAGCAGTACTTC
CDR3 protein: CASTHPGTYEQYF
clone size: -
D gene: -
J gene: TRBJ2-7
V gene: TRBV5-4

CDR3 DNA: TGTGCCAGCAGCTTAACAGACAGGGCAATTGAAGCTTTCTTT
CDR3 protein: CASSLTDRAIEAFF
clone size: few
D gene: TRBD1
J gene: TRBJ1-1
V gene: TRBV11-2

CDR3 DNA: TGTGCCAGCAGCTTAGAGGTGACTTCAGGAAACACCATATATTTT
CDR3 protein: CASSLEVTSGNTIYF
clone size: -
D gene: -
J gene: TRBJ1-3
V gene: TRBV7-2

CDR3 DNA: TGCGCCAGCAGCCACGACAGAGCGAACACTGAAGCTTTCTTT
CDR3 protein: CASSHDRANTEAFF
clone size: -
D gene: -
J gene: TRBJ1-1
V gene: TRBV4-3

CDR3 DNA: TGTGCCACCAGCAGAGGACGACAGGAGACCCAGTACTTC
CDR3 protein: CATSRGRQETQYF
clone size: -
D gene: -
J gene: TRBJ2-5
V gene: TRBV15

CDR3 DNA: TGTGCCAGCAGCTTGGCGGGACTAGCTAGCACAGATACGCAGTATTTT
CDR3 protein: CASSLAGLASTDTQYF
clone size: -
D gene: TRBD2
J gene: TRBJ2-3
V gene: TRBV5-4

CDR3 DNA: TGCGCCAGCAGCCGCGGAGGGACTGAGCAGTTCTTC
CDR3 protein: CASSRGGTEQFF
clone size: -
D gene: -
J gene: TRBJ2-1
V gene: TRBV5-1

CDR3 DNA: TGTGCCAGCAGTTTGCGGGAAAAGGGGTATGGCTACACCTTC
CDR3 protein: CASSLREKGYGYTF
clone size: few
D gene: -
J gene: TRBJ1-2
V gene: TRBV28

CDR3 DNA: TGTGCCAGCGGGCAAGAGTCCACAGATACGCAGTATTTT
CDR3 protein: CASGQESTDTQYF
clone size: -
D gene: -
J gene: TRBJ2-3
V gene: TRBV11-2

CDR3 DNA: TGTGCCAGCAGCTTGGAAGCATCCCTACTTTCCTACAATGAGCAGTTCTTC
CDR3 protein: CASSLEASLLSYNEQFF
clone size: -
D gene: -
J gene: TRBJ2-1
V gene: TRBV5-6

CDR3 DNA: TGTGCCACCAGCTTACAGGGGGCGTTGGGAGGCGAGCAGTACTTC
CDR3 protein: CATSLQGALGGEQYF
clone size: -
D gene: TRBD1
J gene: TRBJ2-7
V gene: TRBV10-3

CDR3 DNA: TGCGCCAGCAGCCAGCCCGGGACAGGAGACGAAAAACTGTTTTTT
CDR3 protein: CASSQPGTGDEKLFF
clone size: once
D gene: TRBD1
J gene: TRBJ1-4
V gene: TRBV5-1

CDR3 DNA: TGCGCCAGCAGCTTGGGACAGGGGGGAGAGGCCCAGTACTTC
CDR3 protein: CASSLGQGGEAQYF
clone size: -
D gene: TRBD1
J gene: TRBJ2-5
V gene: TRBV5-1

CDR3 DNA: TGCAGCGTTGAACAGGGGGCAGTGGGTGAGCAGTTCTTC
CDR3 protein: CSVEQGAVGEQFF
clone size: -
D gene: TRBD1
J gene: TRBJ2-1
V gene: TRBV29-1

CDR3 DNA: TGCAGCGCCCTCCGGGACACGAGCTATGGCTACACCTTC
CDR3 protein: CSALRDTSYGYTF
clone size: -
D gene: -
J gene: TRBJ1-2
V gene: TRBV29-1

CDR3 DNA: TGTGCCAGCAGCGTCCTAGCGGGGGGGCTAAGCGGGGAGCTGTTTTTT
CDR3 protein: CASSVLAGGLSGELFF
clone size: few
D gene: TRBD2
J gene: TRBJ2-2
V gene: TRBV9

CDR3 DNA: TGTGCCAGCAGAGGGACAACTACGAAGGATACGCAGTATTTT
CDR3 protein: CASRGTTTKDTQYF
clone size: -
D gene: -
J gene: TRBJ2-3
V gene: TRBV6-1

CDR3 DNA: TGTGCCAGCAGCTCGAGGACTAGCGCTTCCTACGAGCAGTACTTC
CDR3 protein: CASSSRTSASYEQYF
clone size: -
D gene: TRBD2
J gene: TRBJ2-7
V gene: TRBV11-2